Each of the 7 T cell receptor beta chains below was sequenced from the same sample in a study of cytomegalovirus exposure and HLA in healthy donors. This PCR relied on a set of 60 Vbeta primers and 13 Jbeta primers. The method was immunoSEQ multiplex PCR; TCRdb's version includes in-frame clones alone and lacks a portion of them. This sample has 90,000 to 140,000 clones; over 65% occur once, and the top ten carry around 8.2%. Source material: PBMCs. The receptors stem from a man aged 40-55 years in good health and CMV-seropositive.

The chain recombines TRBV11-2 with TRBJ1-4; D is perhaps TRBD1 (6 bases). This CDR3 spans 15 amino acids. Germline V gives CDR1 SGHAT, CDR2 FQNNGV. Deletions cut 0 bases from V and 5 bases from J, with 10 bases between. DNA for the CDR3: TGTGCCAGCAGCTTAGATAAGACAGGAAATGAAAAACTGTTTTTT. Amino acids: CASSLDKTGNEKLFF.

This clone was seen just once. The chain employs TRBV7-2 and TRBJ1-3, with no clear D. Trimming cost V 4 bases and J 0 bases, with 4 bases left between them. CDR3 length equals 13 residues. Germline CDR1 is SGHTA and CDR2 is FQGNSA. The CDR3 sequence: CASSSSSGNTIYF. CDR3 nucleotide sequence: TGTGCCAGCAGCTCGAGCTCTGGAAACACCATATATTTT.

In this sample, this clone turned up once. V usage is TRBV10-3 and J usage is TRBJ2-7, with 7 bases aligning to TRBD1. CDR3 length equals 15 residues. The junction had 11 bases not matched to a gene; V was cut back by 3 bases and J by 6 bases. Germline V gives CDR1 ENHRY, CDR2 SYGVKD. CDR3 DNA sequence: TGTGCCATCAGTGATTTAGGGGGCCGTGGGGGCGAGCAGTACTTC. Residues: CAISDLGGRGGEQYF.

V and J are TRBV4-2 and TRBJ2-1; D possibly corresponds to TRBD2 (6 bases). CDR1 and CDR2 from the germline V gene are LGHNA and YNFKEQ. The CDR3 sequence is 16 residues long. Trimming took 0 bases from V and 2 from J, leaving 11 bases between them. CDR3 nucleotide sequence: TGTGCCAGCAGCCAAGACGCGGCGGGGACCTACAATGAGCAGTTCTTC. This translates into CASSQDAAGTYNEQFF.

J is TRBJ1-5 and V is TRBV28, with 10 bases fitting TRBD1. V shed 5 bases and J 2 bases; nucleotides not matched to a gene: 6. The CDR3 is 16 amino acids. Germline V lookup: CDR1 MDHEN, CDR2 SYDVKM. CDR3: CASSTGQGLRNQPQHF. CDR3 nucleotide sequence: TGTGCCAGCAGTACGGGACAGGGGCTTCGCAATCAGCCCCAGCATTTT.

This clone has a handful of counts. The chain is built from TRBV6-1 and TRBJ2-3; 8 nucleotides align to TRBD1. Germline CDR1 and CDR2: MNHNS and SASEGT. The CDR3 runs to 16 residues. The ends lost 6 bases at V and 3 bases at J; junction bases unmatched: 11. CDR3 residues: CASSEPGQGKTDTQYF. The CDR3 nucleotides read TGTGCCAGCAGCGAACCTGGACAGGGAAAAACAGATACGCAGTATTTT.

The rearrangement uses TRBV7-9 and TRBJ1-6, with TRBD1 matching 7 bases. V lost 1 base to trimming and J lost 7 bases; unmatched junction nucleotides: 4. The germline V gene has CDR1 SEHNR and CDR2 FQNEAQ (reference sequence). There are 15 residues in the CDR3. CDR3 sequence: CASSLESGGNSPLHF. The CDR3 DNA follows: TGTGCCAGCAGCTTAGAGTCAGGGGGAAATTCACCCCTCCACTTT.